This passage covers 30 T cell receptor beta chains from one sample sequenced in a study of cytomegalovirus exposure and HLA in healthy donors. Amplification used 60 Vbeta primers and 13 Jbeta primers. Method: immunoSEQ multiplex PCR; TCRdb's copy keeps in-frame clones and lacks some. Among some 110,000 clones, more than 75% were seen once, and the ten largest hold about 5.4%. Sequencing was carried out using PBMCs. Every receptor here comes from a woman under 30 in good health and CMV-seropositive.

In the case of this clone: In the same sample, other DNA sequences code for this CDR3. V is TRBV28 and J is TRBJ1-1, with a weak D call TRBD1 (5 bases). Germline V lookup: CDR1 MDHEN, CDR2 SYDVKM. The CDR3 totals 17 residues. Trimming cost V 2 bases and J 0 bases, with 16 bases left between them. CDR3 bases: TGTGCCAGCAGTTTAGTCCAGGGTGTTGGGATGAACACTGAAGCTTTCTTT. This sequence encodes CASSLVQGVGMNTEAFF.

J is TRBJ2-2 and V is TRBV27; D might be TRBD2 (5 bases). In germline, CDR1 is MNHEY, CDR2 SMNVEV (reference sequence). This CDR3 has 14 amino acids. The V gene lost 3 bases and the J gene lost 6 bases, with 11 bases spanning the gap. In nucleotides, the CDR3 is TGTGCCAGCAGTTTCGGCAGGCGGGCCGGGGAGCTGTTTTTT. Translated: CASSFGRRAGELFF.

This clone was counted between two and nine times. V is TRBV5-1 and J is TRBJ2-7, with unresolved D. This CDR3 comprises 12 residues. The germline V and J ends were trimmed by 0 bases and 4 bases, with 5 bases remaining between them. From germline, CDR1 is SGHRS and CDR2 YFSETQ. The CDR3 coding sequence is TGCGCCAGCAGCTTGGATCAGTACGAGCAGTACTTC. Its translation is CASSLDQYEQYF.

CDR3 in DNA: TGTGCCAGTAGCGGGAGTGCAGAGACCCAGTACTTC. Translated, it gives CASSGSAETQYF. The V and J genes are TRBV19 and TRBJ2-5; D may be TRBD2 (6 bases). Germline-derived CDR1 and CDR2 are LNHDA and SQIVND (reference sequence). The CDR3 extends over 12 amino acids. The V and J ends lost 6 bases and 4 bases respectively, with 9 bases between them.

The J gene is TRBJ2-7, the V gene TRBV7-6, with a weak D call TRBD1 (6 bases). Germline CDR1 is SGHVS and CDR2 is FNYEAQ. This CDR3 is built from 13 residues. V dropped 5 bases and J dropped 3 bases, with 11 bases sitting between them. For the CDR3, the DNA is TGTGCCAGCAGCCGGAGGACAGACTACGAGCAGTACTTC. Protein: CASSRRTDYEQYF.

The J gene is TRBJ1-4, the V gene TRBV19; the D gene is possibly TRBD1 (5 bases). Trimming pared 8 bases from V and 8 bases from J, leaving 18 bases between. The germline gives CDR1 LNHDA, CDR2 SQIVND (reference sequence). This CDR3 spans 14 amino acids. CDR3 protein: CASRLGRGSEKLFF. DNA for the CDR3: TGTGCCAGTCGTTTGGGGAGGGGAAGCGAAAAACTGTTTTTT.

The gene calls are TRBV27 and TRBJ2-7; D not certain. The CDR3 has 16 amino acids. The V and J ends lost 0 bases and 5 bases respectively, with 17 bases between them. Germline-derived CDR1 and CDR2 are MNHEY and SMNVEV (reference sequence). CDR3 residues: CASSLSHPKGGHEQYF. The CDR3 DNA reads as TGTGCCAGCAGTTTATCCCATCCCAAAGGCGGCCACGAGCAGTACTTC.

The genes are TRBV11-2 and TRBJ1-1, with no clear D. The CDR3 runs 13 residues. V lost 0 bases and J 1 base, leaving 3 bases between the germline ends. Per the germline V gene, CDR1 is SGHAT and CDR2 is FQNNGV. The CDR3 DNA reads TGTGCCAGCAGCTTAGAGGCGAACACTGAAGCTTTCTTT. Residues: CASSLEANTEAFF.

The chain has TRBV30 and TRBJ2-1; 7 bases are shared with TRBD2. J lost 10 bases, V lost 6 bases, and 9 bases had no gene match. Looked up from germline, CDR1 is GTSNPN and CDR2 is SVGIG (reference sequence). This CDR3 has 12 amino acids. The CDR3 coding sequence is TGTGCCTGTGGACTAGGAGTGGCCGAGCAGTTCTTC. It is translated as CACGLGVAEQFF.

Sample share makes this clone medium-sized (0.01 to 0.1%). This chain's CDR3 is CAISRGPQREGHEQFF. The CDR3 region has the DNA TGTGCCATCAGTCGGGGCCCCCAGCGGGAGGGGCATGAGCAGTTCTTC. V is TRBV10-3 and J is TRBJ2-1, with 10 bases identical to TRBD2. The V gene end was trimmed by 5 bases and the J gene end by 8 bases; junction bases not matched to a gene: 12. The germline gives CDR1 ENHRY, CDR2 SYGVKD. This CDR3 has 16 amino acids.

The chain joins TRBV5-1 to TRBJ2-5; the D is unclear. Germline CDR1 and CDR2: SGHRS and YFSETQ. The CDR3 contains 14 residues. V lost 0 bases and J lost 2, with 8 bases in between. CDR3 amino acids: CASSLAPGQETQYF. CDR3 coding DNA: TGCGCCAGCAGCTTGGCGCCAGGACAAGAGACCCAGTACTTC.

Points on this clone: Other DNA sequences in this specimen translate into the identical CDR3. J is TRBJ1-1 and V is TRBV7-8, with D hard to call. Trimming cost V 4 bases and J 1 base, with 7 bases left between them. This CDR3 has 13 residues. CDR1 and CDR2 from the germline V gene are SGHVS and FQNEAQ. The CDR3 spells CASSSRQNTEAFF. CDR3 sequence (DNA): TGTGCCAGCAGCTCCAGACAGAACACTGAAGCTTTCTTT.

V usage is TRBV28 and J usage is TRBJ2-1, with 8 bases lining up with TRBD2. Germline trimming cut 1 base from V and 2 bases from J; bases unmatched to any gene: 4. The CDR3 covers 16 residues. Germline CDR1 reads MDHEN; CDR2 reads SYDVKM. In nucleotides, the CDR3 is TGTGCCAGCAGTTTATACCCGGGAGGGCCCTACAATGAGCAGTTCTTC. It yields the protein CASSLYPGGPYNEQFF. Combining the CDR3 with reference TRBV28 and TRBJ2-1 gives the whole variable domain DVKVTQSSRYLVKRTGEKVFLECVQDMDHENMFWYRQDPGLGLRLIYFSYDVKMKEKGDIPEGYSVSREKKERFSLILESASTNQTSMYLCASSLYPGGPYNEQFFGPGTRLTVL.

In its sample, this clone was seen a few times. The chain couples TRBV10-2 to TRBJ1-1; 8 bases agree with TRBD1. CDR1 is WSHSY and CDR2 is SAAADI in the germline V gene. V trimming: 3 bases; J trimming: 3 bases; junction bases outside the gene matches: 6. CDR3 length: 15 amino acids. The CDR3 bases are TGCGCCAGCAGTGAAGGGACAGGTTGGGACACTGAAGCTTTCTTT. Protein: CASSEGTGWDTEAFF.

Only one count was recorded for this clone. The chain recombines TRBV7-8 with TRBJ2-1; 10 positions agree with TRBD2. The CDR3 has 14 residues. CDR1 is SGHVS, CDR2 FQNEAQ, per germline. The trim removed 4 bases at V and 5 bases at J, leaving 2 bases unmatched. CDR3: CASSSLAGDNEQFF. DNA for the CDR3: TGTGCCAGCAGCTCCCTAGCGGGAGACAATGAGCAGTTCTTC.

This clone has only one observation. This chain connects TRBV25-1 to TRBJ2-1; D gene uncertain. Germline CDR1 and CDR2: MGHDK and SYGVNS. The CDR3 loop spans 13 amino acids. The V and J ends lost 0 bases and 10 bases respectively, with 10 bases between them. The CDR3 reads CASSEYRQPEQFF. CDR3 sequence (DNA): TGTGCCAGCAGTGAATACCGACAACCCGAGCAGTTCTTC.

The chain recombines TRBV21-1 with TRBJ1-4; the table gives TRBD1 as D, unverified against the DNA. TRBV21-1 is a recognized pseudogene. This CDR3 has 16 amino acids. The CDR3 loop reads CASRNRGRLGNEKLFF. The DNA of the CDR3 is TGTGCCAGCAGAAACAGGGGGCGCTTGGGTAATGAAAAACTGTTTTTT.

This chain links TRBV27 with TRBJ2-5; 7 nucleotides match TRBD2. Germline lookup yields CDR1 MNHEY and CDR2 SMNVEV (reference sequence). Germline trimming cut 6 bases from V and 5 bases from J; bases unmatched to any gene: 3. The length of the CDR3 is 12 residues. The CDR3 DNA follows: TGTGCCAGCAGGGCAGCGGGGGAGACCCAGTACTTC. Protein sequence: CASRAAGETQYF.

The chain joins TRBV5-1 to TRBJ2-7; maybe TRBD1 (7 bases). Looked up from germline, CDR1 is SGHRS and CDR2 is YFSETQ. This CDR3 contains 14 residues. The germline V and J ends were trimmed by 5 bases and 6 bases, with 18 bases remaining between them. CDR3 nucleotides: TGCGCCAGCAGGCAAGAACAGGGGACTTCCGAGCAGTACTTC. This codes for CASRQEQGTSEQYF.

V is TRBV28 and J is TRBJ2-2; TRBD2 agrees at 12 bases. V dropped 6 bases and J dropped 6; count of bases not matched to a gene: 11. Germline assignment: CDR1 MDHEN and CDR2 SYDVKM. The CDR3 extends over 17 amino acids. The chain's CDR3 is CASRTGTSGFGAGELFF. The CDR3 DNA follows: TGTGCCAGCAGGACGGGGACTAGCGGGTTCGGGGCCGGGGAGCTGTTTTTT.

The CDR3 loop is CASSLDGGAMRTGELFF. For the CDR3, the DNA is TGTGCCAGCAGCTTAGATGGGGGGGCGATGAGGACCGGGGAGCTGTTTTTT. This chain links TRBV11-3 with TRBJ2-2, with D possibly matching TRBD2 (7 bases). Germline V lookup: CDR1 SGHNT, CDR2 YENEEA. This CDR3 spans 17 amino acids. Trimming left V 0 bases short and J 5 bases short, with 16 bases between.

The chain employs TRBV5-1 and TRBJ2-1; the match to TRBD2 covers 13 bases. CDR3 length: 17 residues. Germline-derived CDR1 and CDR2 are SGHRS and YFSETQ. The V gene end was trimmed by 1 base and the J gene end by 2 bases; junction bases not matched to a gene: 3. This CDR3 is CASSLWGTSGTYNEQFF. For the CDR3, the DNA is TGCGCCAGCAGCTTGTGGGGGACTAGCGGGACCTACAATGAGCAGTTCTTC.

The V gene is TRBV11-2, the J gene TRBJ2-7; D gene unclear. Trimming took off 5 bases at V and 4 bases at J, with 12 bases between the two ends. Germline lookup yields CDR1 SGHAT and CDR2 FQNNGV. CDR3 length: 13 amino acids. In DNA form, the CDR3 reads TGTGCCAGCAGCCCCCTAACCAGGTACGAGCAGTACTTC. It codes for CASSPLTRYEQYF.

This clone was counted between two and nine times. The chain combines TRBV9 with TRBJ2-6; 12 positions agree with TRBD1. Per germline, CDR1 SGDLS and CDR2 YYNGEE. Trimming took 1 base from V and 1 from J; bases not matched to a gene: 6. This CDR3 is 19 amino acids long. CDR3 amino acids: CASSVSRDRGPSGANVLTF. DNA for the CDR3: TGTGCCAGCAGCGTATCCCGGGACAGGGGGCCATCTGGGGCCAACGTCCTGACTTTC.

The CDR3 sequence: CASSATGGAGEQYF. In DNA form, the CDR3 reads TGTGCCAGCAGTGCTACAGGGGGCGCGGGCGAGCAGTACTTC. The J gene is TRBJ2-7, the V gene TRBV6-1; 9 bases map to TRBD1. The V and J ends lost 4 bases and 6 bases, in that order; junction bases with no gene match: 7. From germline, CDR1 is MNHNS and CDR2 SASEGT. This CDR3 region has 14 residues.

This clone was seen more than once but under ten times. CDR3 nucleotide sequence: TGTGCCAGCAGGGACTGGGACAGGAAAGAGACCCAGTACTTC. Protein: CASRDWDRKETQYF. The V call is TRBV5-4, the J call TRBJ2-5; 8 bases agree with TRBD1. The trim removed 5 bases at V and 3 bases at J, leaving 6 bases unmatched. Germline-derived CDR1 and CDR2 are SGHNT and YYREEE (reference sequence). This CDR3 spans 14 amino acids.

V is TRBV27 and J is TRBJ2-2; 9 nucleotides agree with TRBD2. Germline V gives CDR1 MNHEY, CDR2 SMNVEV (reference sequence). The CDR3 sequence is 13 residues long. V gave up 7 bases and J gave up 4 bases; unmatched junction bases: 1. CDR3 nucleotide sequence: TGTGCCAGCACGGGACTAGCCACCGGGGAGCTGTTTTTT. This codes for CASTGLATGELFF.

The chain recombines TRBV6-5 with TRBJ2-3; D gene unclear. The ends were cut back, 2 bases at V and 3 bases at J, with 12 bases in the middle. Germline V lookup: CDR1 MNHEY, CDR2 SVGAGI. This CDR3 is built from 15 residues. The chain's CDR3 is CASSYRTSRTDTQYF. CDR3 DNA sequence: TGTGCCAGCAGTTACAGAACTTCTAGAACAGATACGCAGTATTTT.

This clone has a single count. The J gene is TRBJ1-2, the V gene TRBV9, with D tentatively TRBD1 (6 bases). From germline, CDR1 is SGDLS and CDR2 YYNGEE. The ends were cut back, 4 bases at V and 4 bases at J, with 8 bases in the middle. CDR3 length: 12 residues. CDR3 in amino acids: CASSTTGYGYTF. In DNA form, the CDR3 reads TGTGCCAGCAGCACGACAGGCTATGGCTACACCTTC.

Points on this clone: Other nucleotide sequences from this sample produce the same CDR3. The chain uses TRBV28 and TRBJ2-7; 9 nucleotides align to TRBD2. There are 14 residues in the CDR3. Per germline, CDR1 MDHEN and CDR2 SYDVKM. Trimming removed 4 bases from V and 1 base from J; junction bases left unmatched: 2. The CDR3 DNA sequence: TGTGCCAGCAGTTCTCTAGCGGGGTCCTACGAGCAGTACTTC. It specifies CASSSLAGSYEQYF. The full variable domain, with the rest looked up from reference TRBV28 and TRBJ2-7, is DVKVTQSSRYLVKRTGEKVFLECVQDMDHENMFWYRQDPGLGLRLIYFSYDVKMKEKGDIPEGYSVSREKKERFSLILESASTNQTSMYLCASSSLAGSYEQYFGPGTRLTVT.